The 29 T cell receptor beta chains below come from one sample, sequenced in a study of OX40 agonist ivuxolimab in advanced cancers. TCRdb's table, derived via immunoSEQ multiplex PCR, lists solely in-frame clones and lacks some. The sample contains about 69,000 clones, roughly 90% of which appear only once. This material consisted of CD4+ or CD8+ T cells sorted from blood, taken in a trial of the OX40 agonist ivuxolimab. Every receptor here comes from an adult with an advanced solid tumor such as melanoma, head and neck, liver or kidney cancer.

In this sample, this clone turned up many times. This chain connects TRBV6-5 to TRBJ1-3; D perhaps matches TRBD1 (6 bases). V was clipped by 6 bases and J by 0 bases, with 9 bases between them. Germline loops: CDR1 MNHEY, CDR2 SVGAGI. This CDR3 comprises 14 residues. CDR3 region: CASRGQFSGNTIYF. CDR3 sequence (DNA): TGTGCCAGCAGAGGACAGTTCTCTGGAAACACCATATATTTT.

This rearrangement joins TRBV5-4 to TRBJ2-1; maybe TRBD2 (5 bases). Germline assignment: CDR1 SGHNT and CDR2 YYREEE (reference sequence). V shed 3 bases and J shed 7 bases, with 11 bases lying between them. The CDR3 is 13 amino acids. Here the CDR3 reads CASSSGPGNEQFF. CDR3 DNA sequence: TGTGCCAGCAGCTCCGGACCGGGGAATGAGCAGTTCTTC.

The chain employs TRBV19 and TRBJ2-2; D call uncertain. There are 13 residues in the CDR3. V dropped 4 bases and J dropped 5 bases, with 8 bases sitting between them. In germline, CDR1 is LNHDA, CDR2 SQIVND (reference sequence). The CDR3 nucleotides read TGTGCCAGTAGTAGGGTGGGGACCGGGGAGCTGTTTTTT. Amino acids: CASSRVGTGELFF.

The chain combines TRBV7-2 with TRBJ2-5; D unclear. The length of the CDR3 is 14 residues. Between the trimmed V and J ends, which lost 0 bases and 3 bases, there was a span of 8 bases. Germline CDR1 is SGHTA and CDR2 is FQGNSA. The chain's CDR3 is CASSLAGQEETQYF. The CDR3 DNA follows: TGTGCCAGCAGCTTAGCTGGCCAGGAAGAGACCCAGTACTTC. The whole variable domain, filled in from reference TRBV7-2 and TRBJ2-5, reads GAGVSQSPSNKVTEKGKDVELRCDPISGHTALYWYRQSLGQGLEFLIYFQGNSAPDKSGLPSDRFSAERTGGSVSTLTIQRTQQEDSAVYLCASSLAGQEETQYFGPGTRLLVL.

Concerning this clone: Other DNA sequences of this sample code for an identical CDR3. The chain is built from TRBV5-6 and TRBJ2-6, with D possibly being TRBD2 (6 bases). CDR3 length: 16 residues. In germline, CDR1 is SGHDT, CDR2 YYEEEE. V lost 4 bases to trimming and J lost 2 bases, with 13 bases between them. The CDR3 DNA follows: TGTGCCAGCAGCCCGGATACGGGAGCTGGGGCCAACGTCCTGACTTTC. Its translation: CASSPDTGAGANVLTF.

The genes are TRBV5-1 and TRBJ2-1; D is ambiguous. The CDR3 spans 14 residues. V was shortened by 4 bases and J by 3 bases, with 11 bases between the two germline ends. From germline, CDR1 is SGHRS and CDR2 YFSETQ. CDR3 nucleotides: TGCGCCAGCAGCCTCGGTCAGAACTACAATGAGCAGTTCTTC. Translation gives CASSLGQNYNEQFF.

The chain joins TRBV6-6 to TRBJ1-3, with D possibly being TRBD1 (5 bases). Trimming cost V 7 bases and J 2 bases, with 9 bases left between them. This CDR3 has 13 amino acids. Germline CDR1 reads MNHNY; CDR2 reads SVGAGI (reference sequence). This chain's CDR3 is CASTGYAGNTIYF. The CDR3 DNA reads TGTGCCAGCACAGGGTATGCTGGAAACACCATATATTTT.

The chain joins TRBV7-6 to TRBJ2-5; a possible D gene is TRBD1 (5 bases). Germline V gene sequence: CDR1 SGHVS, CDR2 FNYEAQ. Trimming left V 5 bases short and J 2 bases short, with 9 bases between. CDR3 length equals 13 residues. The CDR3 bases are TGTGCCAGCAGCCTCAAGGGGCAAGAGACCCAGTACTTC. This codes for CASSLKGQETQYF.

The chain is built from TRBV7-2 and TRBJ2-1; D is uncertain. Germline V lookup: CDR1 SGHTA, CDR2 FQGNSA. CDR3 length: 17 amino acids. Between the trimmed V and J ends, which lost 3 bases and 5 bases, there was a span of 20 bases. CDR3 residues: CASSFPPGGRPNNEQFF. The CDR3 DNA reads TGTGCCAGCAGCTTCCCACCAGGTGGCCGACCGAACAATGAGCAGTTCTTC.

The chain couples TRBV7-2 to TRBJ1-4; D call uncertain. The V end lost 6 bases, the J end lost 6 bases, and 14 bases lay between the germline ends. Germline values: CDR1 SGHTA, CDR2 FQGNSA. The CDR3 covers 14 residues. The CDR3 coding sequence is TGTGCCAGCAGTCGGGCCGCCTTGGATGAAAAACTGTTTTTT. Translating gives CASSRAALDEKLFF.

The chain has TRBV5-1 and TRBJ2-3; 7 nucleotides align to TRBD2. CDR1 and CDR2 from the germline V gene are SGHRS and YFSETQ. V shed 2 bases, J shed 8 bases, and the junction held 8 bases outside the gene matches. This CDR3 is built from 14 residues. The CDR3: CASSFRLARGTQYF. DNA of the CDR3: TGCGCCAGCAGCTTTCGACTAGCTCGTGGTACGCAGTATTTT. Looking up the rest from reference TRBV5-1 and TRBJ2-3 gives the full variable domain: KAGVTQTPRYLIKTRGQQVTLSCSPISGHRSVSWYQQTPGQGLQFLFEYFSETQRNKGNFPGRFSGRQFSNSRSEMNVSTLELGDSALYLCASSFRLARGTQYFGPGTRLTVL.

The J gene is TRBJ2-7, the V gene TRBV28; D gene uncertain. This CDR3 is 16 amino acids long. Germline V gene lookup returns CDR1 MDHEN and CDR2 SYDVKM. Trimming took 4 bases from V and 0 from J, leaving 16 bases between them. The CDR3 here is CASSSTSYPGSYEQYF. The CDR3 DNA reads as TGTGCCAGCAGTTCCACATCTTACCCCGGCTCCTACGAGCAGTACTTC.

The V and J genes are TRBV7-2 and TRBJ2-5; D is possibly TRBD1 (6 bases). Germline V gene data show CDR1 as SGHTA and CDR2 as FQGNSA. This CDR3 contains 12 residues. The germline V and J ends were trimmed by 5 bases and 6 bases, with 10 bases remaining between them. In nucleotides, the CDR3 is TGTGCCAGCAGCGAGACAGGCCAGACCCAGTACTTC. Translation gives CASSETGQTQYF.

The chain joins TRBV7-8 to TRBJ2-2; 7 nucleotides agree with TRBD2. The CDR3 has 16 amino acids. V lost 5 bases, J lost 0 bases, and 6 bases stayed unmatched. Looked up from germline, CDR1 is SGHVS and CDR2 is FQNEAQ. The CDR3 DNA follows: TGTGCCAGCAGCCTCTATAGCGGGTCGAACACCGGGGAGCTGTTTTTT. As protein: CASSLYSGSNTGELFF. Combining the CDR3 with reference TRBV7-8 and TRBJ2-2 gives the whole variable domain GAGVSQSPRYKVAKRGQDVALRCDPISGHVSLFWYQQALGQGPEFLTYFQNEAQLDKSGLPSDRFFAERPEGSVSTLKIQRTQQEDSAVYLCASSLYSGSNTGELFFGEGSRLTVL.

The chain is built from TRBV11-3 and TRBJ1-3, with 7 bases lining up with TRBD1. CDR3 size: 16 residues. CDR1 SGHNT and CDR2 YENEEA come from the germline V gene. J lost 0 bases, V lost 3 bases, and 5 bases had no gene match. The DNA of the CDR3 is TGTGCCAGCAGCTTCTGGGACAGCCGCTCTGGAAACACCATATATTTT. Its translation: CASSFWDSRSGNTIYF.

The chain combines TRBV18 with TRBJ2-7, with 8 bases identical to TRBD1. V trimming: 2 bases; J trimming: 4 bases; junction bases outside the gene matches: 10. The germline CDR1 and CDR2 sequences are KGHSH and LQKENI. The CDR3 covers 16 residues. This chain's CDR3 is CASSPVIGQGIYEQYF. The CDR3 bases are TGTGCCAGCTCACCAGTTATTGGACAGGGAATTTACGAGCAGTACTTC. Full variable domain (remainder filled in from reference TRBV18 and TRBJ2-7): NAGVMQNPRHLVRRRGQEARLRCSPMKGHSHVYWYRQLPEEGLKFMVYLQKENIIDESGMPKERFSAEFPKEGPSILRIQQVVRGDSAAYFCASSPVIGQGIYEQYFGPGTRLTVT.

The gene calls are TRBV19 and TRBJ2-2, with D possibly being TRBD2 (7 bases). The CDR3 extends over 16 amino acids. The V end was cut by 7 bases, the J end by 7 bases, with 22 bases between. CDR1 and CDR2 (germline): LNHDA, SQIVND (reference sequence). CDR3 sequence: CASTPLWGAGDGELFF. The CDR3 coding sequence is TGTGCCAGTACCCCTCTGTGGGGGGCGGGGGACGGGGAGCTGTTTTTT.

The chain is built from TRBV5-8 and TRBJ1-1; D remains ambiguous. With 4 bases removed from V and 3 bases from J, the gap between germline ends came to 7 bases. Germline V lookup: CDR1 SGHTS, CDR2 YDEGEE. This CDR3 comprises 12 residues. CDR3 residues: CASSLLYTEAFF. The CDR3 DNA reads as TGTGCCAGCAGCCTTCTGTACACTGAAGCTTTCTTT.

This rearrangement joins TRBV7-2 to TRBJ2-5; D call uncertain. CDR3 size: 14 residues. Germline assignment: CDR1 SGHTA and CDR2 FQGNSA. V was clipped by 2 bases and J by 5 bases, with 12 bases between them. The CDR3 DNA is TGTGCCAGCAGCTTAAGGGTTTCGAGGGAGACCCAGTACTTC. The encoded protein is CASSLRVSRETQYF.

This clone was found once. The rearrangement links TRBV28 to TRBJ1-2; 7 bases align to TRBD1. This CDR3 is 15 amino acids long. Per germline, CDR1 MDHEN and CDR2 SYDVKM. Trimming removed 5 bases from V and 4 bases from J; junction bases left unmatched: 10. The CDR3 coding sequence is TGTGCCAGCAGTAGCAGGGGGAGGGCCTTCTATGGCTACACCTTC. Amino acid sequence: CASSSRGRAFYGYTF.

This chain uses TRBV2 with TRBJ1-1; no reliable D call. The V and J ends lost 5 bases and 6 bases respectively, with 13 bases between them. The CDR3 has 13 amino acids. Germline lookup yields CDR1 SNHLY and CDR2 FYNNEI. As DNA, the CDR3 is TGTGCCAGCAGTCCTCAACCTGGTTCTGAAGCTTTCTTT. It translates to CASSPQPGSEAFF.

CDR3 region: CATSRDGRVNTEAFF. The CDR3 coding sequence is TGTGCCACCAGCAGAGATGGACGGGTGAACACTGAAGCTTTCTTT. The gene calls are TRBV15 and TRBJ1-1; D ambiguous. Germline CDR1 reads LNHNV; CDR2 reads YYDKDF (reference sequence). The length of the CDR3 is 15 residues. The V end was cut by 0 bases, the J end by 0 bases, with 8 bases between. Together with reference TRBV15 and TRBJ1-1, the CDR3 gives the full variable domain: DAMVIQNPRYQVTQFGKPVTLSCSQTLNHNVMYWYQQKSSQAPKLLFHYYDKDFNNEADTPDNFQSRRPNTSFCFLDIRSPGLGDTAMYLCATSRDGRVNTEAFFGQGTRLTVV.

The rearrangement links TRBV5-8 to TRBJ1-3; D ambiguous. Deletions cut 0 bases from V and 3 bases from J, with 13 bases between. Germline V lookup: CDR1 SGHTS, CDR2 YDEGEE. The CDR3 extends over 16 amino acids. CDR3 coding DNA: TGTGCCAGCAGCTTGGGTCCCGGCCCCGTTGGAAACACCATATATTTT. This encodes CASSLGPGPVGNTIYF.

The genes are TRBV7-2 and TRBJ2-3, with 8 bases fitting TRBD2. V lost 5 bases, J lost 3 bases, and 10 bases stayed unmatched. CDR1 is SGHTA, CDR2 FQGNSA, per germline. The CDR3 covers 16 residues. This chain's CDR3 is CASSPWSGRGTDTQYF. The CDR3 DNA reads as TGTGCCAGCAGCCCATGGAGCGGGAGAGGAACAGATACGCAGTATTTT. Variable domain in full (rest from reference TRBV7-2 and TRBJ2-3): GAGVSQSPSNKVTEKGKDVELRCDPISGHTALYWYRQSLGQGLEFLIYFQGNSAPDKSGLPSDRFSAERTGGSVSTLTIQRTQQEDSAVYLCASSPWSGRGTDTQYFGPGTRLTVL.

The V and J genes are TRBV9 and TRBJ2-3; tentatively, D is TRBD2 (6 bases). With 4 bases removed from V and 1 base from J, the gap between germline ends came to 10 bases. The CDR3 consists of 14 residues. Germline V gene sequence: CDR1 SGDLS, CDR2 YYNGEE. The CDR3 reads CASSPGGGTDTQYF. DNA for the CDR3: TGTGCCAGCAGCCCCGGAGGGGGCACAGATACGCAGTATTTT.

The genes are TRBV7-9 and TRBJ1-2, with D possibly being TRBD1 (6 bases). The CDR3 extends over 14 amino acids. V was shortened by 5 bases and J by 8 bases, with 18 bases between the two germline ends. In germline, CDR1 is SEHNR, CDR2 FQNEAQ (reference sequence). CDR3 DNA sequence: TGTGCCAGCAGCCGGGGAGGGACATCCCACGGCTACACCTTC. Translation gives CASSRGGTSHGYTF.

CDR3 region: CASSLPGVGETQYF. In DNA, the CDR3 is TGCGCCAGCAGCTTACCGGGGGTAGGAGAGACCCAGTACTTC. The rearrangement links TRBV5-1 to TRBJ2-5; tentative D call: TRBD2 (6 bases). Germline V gene data show CDR1 as SGHRS and CDR2 as YFSETQ. The CDR3 spans 14 residues. V was trimmed by 2 bases and J by 4 bases, leaving 12 bases between them.

V usage is TRBV19 and J usage is TRBJ2-2; D might be TRBD2 (6 bases). The V and J ends lost 0 bases and 7 bases respectively, with 9 bases between them. Germline CDR1 and CDR2: LNHDA and SQIVND (reference sequence). The CDR3 contains 14 residues. This chain's CDR3 is CASSIDRGGGELFF. The CDR3 DNA sequence: TGTGCCAGTAGTATAGATAGGGGAGGCGGGGAGCTGTTTTTT.

In DNA, the CDR3 is TGTGCCAGCAGCTTAACATCCCCCGGGACCCAGTACTTC. Amino acid sequence: CASSLTSPGTQYF. V and J are TRBV7-3 and TRBJ2-5; no clear D. From germline, CDR1 is SGHTA and CDR2 FQGTGA. The CDR3 length is 13 residues. The V and J ends lost 0 bases and 7 bases respectively, with 9 bases between them.